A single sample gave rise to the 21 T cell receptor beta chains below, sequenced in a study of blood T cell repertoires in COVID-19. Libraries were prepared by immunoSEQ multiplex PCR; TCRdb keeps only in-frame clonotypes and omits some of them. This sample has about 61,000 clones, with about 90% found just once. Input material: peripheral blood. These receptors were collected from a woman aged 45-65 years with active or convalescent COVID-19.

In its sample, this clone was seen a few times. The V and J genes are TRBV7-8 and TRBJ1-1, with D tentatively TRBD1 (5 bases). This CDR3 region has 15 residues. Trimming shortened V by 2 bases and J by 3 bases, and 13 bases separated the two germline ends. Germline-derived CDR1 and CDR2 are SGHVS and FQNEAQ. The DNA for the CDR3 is TGTGCCAGCAGCTTATTAGGCAGGGCACACACTGAAGCTTTCTTT. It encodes CASSLLGRAHTEAFF.

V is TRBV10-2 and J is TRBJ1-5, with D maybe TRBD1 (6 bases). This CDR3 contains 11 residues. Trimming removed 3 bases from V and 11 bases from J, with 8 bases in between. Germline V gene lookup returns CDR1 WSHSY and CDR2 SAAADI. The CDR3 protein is CASSDRTAQHF. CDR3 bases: TGCGCCAGCAGTGACAGGACAGCCCAGCATTTT.

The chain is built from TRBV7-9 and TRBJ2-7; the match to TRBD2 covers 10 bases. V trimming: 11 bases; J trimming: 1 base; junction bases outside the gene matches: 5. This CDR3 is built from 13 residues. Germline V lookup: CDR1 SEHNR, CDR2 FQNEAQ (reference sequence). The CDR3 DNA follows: TGTGCCTGGACTAGCGGTTCTTCCTACGAGCAGTACTTC. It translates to CAWTSGSSYEQYF.

The CDR3 sequence is CASSVDGGLTEAFF. The CDR3 DNA is TGTGCCAGCAGCGTAGACGGGGGGCTCACTGAAGCTTTCTTT. The J gene is TRBJ1-1, the V gene TRBV9; maybe TRBD1 (6 bases). V lost 0 bases, J lost 4 bases, and 10 bases lay in between. Per germline, CDR1 SGDLS and CDR2 YYNGEE. This CDR3 has 14 amino acids.

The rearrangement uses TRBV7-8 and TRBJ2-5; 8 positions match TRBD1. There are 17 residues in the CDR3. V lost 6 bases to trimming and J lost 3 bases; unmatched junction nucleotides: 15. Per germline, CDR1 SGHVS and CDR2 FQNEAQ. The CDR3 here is CASRPGTGRHGEETQYF. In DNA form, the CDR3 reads TGTGCCAGCAGACCCGGGACAGGCCGCCATGGGGAAGAGACCCAGTACTTC.

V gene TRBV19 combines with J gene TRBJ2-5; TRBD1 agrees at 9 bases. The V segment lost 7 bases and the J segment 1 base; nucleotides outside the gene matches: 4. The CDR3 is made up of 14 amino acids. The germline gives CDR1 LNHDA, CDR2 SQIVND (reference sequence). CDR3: CASTLTGGQETQYF. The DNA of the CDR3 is TGTGCCAGTACCCTGACAGGGGGCCAAGAGACCCAGTACTTC.

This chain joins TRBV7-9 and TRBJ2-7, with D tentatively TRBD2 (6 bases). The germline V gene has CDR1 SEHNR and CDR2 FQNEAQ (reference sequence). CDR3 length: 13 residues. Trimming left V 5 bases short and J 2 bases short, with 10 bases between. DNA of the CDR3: TGTGCCAGCAGCCCCCCGGGAGCCTACGAGCAGTACTTC. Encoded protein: CASSPPGAYEQYF.

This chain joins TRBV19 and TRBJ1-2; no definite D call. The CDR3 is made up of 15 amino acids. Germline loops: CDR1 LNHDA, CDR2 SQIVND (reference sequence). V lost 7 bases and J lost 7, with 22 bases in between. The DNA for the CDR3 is TGTGCCAGTACCGCCGGGTCCCGGGTCGCCGGTGGCTACACCTTC. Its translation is CASTAGSRVAGGYTF.

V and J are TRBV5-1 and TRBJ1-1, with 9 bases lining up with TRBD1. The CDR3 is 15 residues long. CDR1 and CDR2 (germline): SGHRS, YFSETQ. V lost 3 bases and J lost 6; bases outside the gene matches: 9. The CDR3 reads CASSWKTGGAAEAFF. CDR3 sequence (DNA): TGCGCCAGCAGCTGGAAAACAGGGGGCGCGGCTGAAGCTTTCTTT.

The CDR3 protein is CASSRGGLRDFYTEAFF. The CDR3 DNA reads as TGTGCCAGCTCGAGGGGGGGTCTGCGGGACTTTTATACTGAAGCTTTCTTT. The chain links TRBV18 to TRBJ1-1, with a weak D call TRBD1 (6 bases). This CDR3 region has 17 residues. CDR1 and CDR2 from the germline V gene are KGHSH and LQKENI. Trimming shortened V by 6 bases and J by 5 bases, and 25 bases separated the two germline ends.

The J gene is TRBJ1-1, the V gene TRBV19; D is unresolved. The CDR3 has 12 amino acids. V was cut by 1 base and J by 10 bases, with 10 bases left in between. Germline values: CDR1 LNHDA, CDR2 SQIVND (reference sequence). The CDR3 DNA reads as TGTGCCAGTAGTATAGTGGCCCCCGCAGCTTTCTTT. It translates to CASSIVAPAAFF.

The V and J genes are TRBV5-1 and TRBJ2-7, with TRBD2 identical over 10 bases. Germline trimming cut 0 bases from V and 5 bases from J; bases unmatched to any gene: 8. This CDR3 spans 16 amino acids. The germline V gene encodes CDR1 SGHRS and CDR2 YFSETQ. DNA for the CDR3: TGCGCCAGCAGCTTGGGGACGGGGCTAGCGGGAGACGAGCAGTACTTC. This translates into CASSLGTGLAGDEQYF.

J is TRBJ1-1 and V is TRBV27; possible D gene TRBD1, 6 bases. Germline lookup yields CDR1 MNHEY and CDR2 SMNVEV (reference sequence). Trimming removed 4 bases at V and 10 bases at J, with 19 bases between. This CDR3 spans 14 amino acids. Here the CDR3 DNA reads TGTGCCAGCAGTTCCCCCCCGACAGGCTCAGGAGCTTTCTTT. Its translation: CASSSPPTGSGAFF.

CDR3 protein: CASSPPVRLALHYNEQFF. Here the CDR3 DNA reads TGTGCCAGCTCACCACCGGTTAGACTAGCGCTCCACTACAATGAGCAGTTCTTC. The V and J genes are TRBV18 and TRBJ2-1, with TRBD2 matching over 8 bases. Germline V lookup: CDR1 KGHSH, CDR2 LQKENI. V shed 0 bases, J shed 3 bases, and the junction held 10 bases outside the gene matches. The CDR3 has 18 residues.

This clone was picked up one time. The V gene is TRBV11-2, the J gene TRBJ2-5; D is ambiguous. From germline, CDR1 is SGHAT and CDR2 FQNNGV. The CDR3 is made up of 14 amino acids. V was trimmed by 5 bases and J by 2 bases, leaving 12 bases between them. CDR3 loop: CASSPARRQETQYF. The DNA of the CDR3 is TGTGCCAGCAGCCCCGCACGCAGACAAGAGACCCAGTACTTC.

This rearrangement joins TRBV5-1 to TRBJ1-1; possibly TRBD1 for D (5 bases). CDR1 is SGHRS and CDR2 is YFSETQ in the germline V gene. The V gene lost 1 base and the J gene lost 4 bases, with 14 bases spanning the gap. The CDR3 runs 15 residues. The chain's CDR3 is CASSLYVSGGTEAFF. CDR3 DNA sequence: TGCGCCAGCAGCTTGTACGTGTCGGGGGGCACTGAAGCTTTCTTT.

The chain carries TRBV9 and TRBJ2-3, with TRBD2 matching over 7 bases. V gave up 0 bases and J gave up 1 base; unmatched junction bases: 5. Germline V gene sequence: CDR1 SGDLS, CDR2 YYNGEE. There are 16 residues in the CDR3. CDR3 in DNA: TGTGCCAGCAGCGTAGGAGGAGGGAGGGGCACAGATACGCAGTATTTT. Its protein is CASSVGGGRGTDTQYF.

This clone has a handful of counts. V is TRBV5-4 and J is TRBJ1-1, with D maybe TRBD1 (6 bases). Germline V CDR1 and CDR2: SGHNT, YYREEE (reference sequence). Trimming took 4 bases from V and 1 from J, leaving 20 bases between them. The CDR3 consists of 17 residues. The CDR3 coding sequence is TGTGCCAGCAGCCTTGGCGCGGGGGGCAGGTGGAACACTGAAGCTTTCTTT. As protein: CASSLGAGGRWNTEAFF. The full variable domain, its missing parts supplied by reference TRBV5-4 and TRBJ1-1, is ETGVTQSPTHLIKTRGQQVTLRCSSQSGHNTVSWYQQALGQGPQFIFQYYREEENGRGNFPPRFSGLQFPNYSSELNVNALELDDSALYLCASSLGAGGRWNTEAFFGQGTRLTVV.

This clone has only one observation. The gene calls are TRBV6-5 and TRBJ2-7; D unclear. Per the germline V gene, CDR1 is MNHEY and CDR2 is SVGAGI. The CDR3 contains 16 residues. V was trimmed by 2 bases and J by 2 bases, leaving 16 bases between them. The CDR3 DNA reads TGTGCCAGCAGTTACACTCCCCCGTCTCCCGCCTACGAGCAGTACTTC. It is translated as CASSYTPPSPAYEQYF.

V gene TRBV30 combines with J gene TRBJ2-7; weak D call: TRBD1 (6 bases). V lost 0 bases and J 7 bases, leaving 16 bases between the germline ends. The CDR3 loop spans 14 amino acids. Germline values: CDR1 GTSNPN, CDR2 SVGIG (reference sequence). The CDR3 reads CAWSVSPGVGEQYF. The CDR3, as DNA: TGTGCCTGGAGTGTATCCCCAGGGGTAGGGGAGCAGTACTTC.

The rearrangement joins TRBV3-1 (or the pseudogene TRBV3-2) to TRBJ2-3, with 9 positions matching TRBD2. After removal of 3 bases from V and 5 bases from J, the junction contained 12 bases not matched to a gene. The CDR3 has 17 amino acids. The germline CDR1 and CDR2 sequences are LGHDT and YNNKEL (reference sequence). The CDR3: CASSHSFSGSEGDTQYF. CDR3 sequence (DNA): TGTGCCAGCAGCCACTCGTTTAGCGGGAGCGAGGGAGATACGCAGTATTTT.